This T cell receptor (beta chain) was sequenced for a study of shared clonotypes between healthy human individuals (dated by TCRdb to 2019 to 2021). For the wider study: The cohort comprised two women and a few men aged 18 to 49 years. For each donor, CD4 naive and CD4 memory were each given three plates, CD8 naive was given two plates, and CD8 memory was given one plate. To estimate repertoire size and how much clonotypes are shared between individuals, the study performed deep sequencing of blood TCR repertoires from about five healthy adults. To increase sequencing depth and limit assay-specific biases, TCR repertoire library preparation and sequencing were carried out by different laboratories using diverse techniques. Between about 0.8 and 9 billion PBMCs per donor were obtained by leukapheresis.

The paper as a whole reports these results and caveats: When a few donors were compared, the shared fraction of clonotypes was 5% to 6.5% for naive CD4, roughly 3.3% for naive CD8, more than 2% for memory CD4, and less than 0.45% for memory CD8. The small number of donors limited the genetic and exposure-history diversity represented. Only blood was sampled, and tissue TCR repertoires likely differ from those in blood. Naive subsets generally had larger estimated clonotype richness than memory subsets. Pairwise subsampling indicated that sequencing depth was expected to affect the degree of clonotype sharing among donors. Higher generation probabilities were observed for clonotypes shared by all four sorted-subset donors than for non-shared clonotypes. Even with the large sequencing depth, rarefaction of the sorted-subset datasets indicated that sequencing was incomplete.

Remarks on this clone: The antigen this receptor binds is unknown. No base quality values were provided; no much bigger clone lies one nucleotide off. This specimen includes other DNA sequences encoding the same CDR3.

For the CD8 naive samples, CD45RO-negative cells were positively selected for CCR7, yielding a CD45RA+CCR7+ population from which TemRA cells were excluded. The donors were healthy, HIV-negative adults who had no recently reported acute infections or vaccinations. Every donor was a Caucasian adult living in Nashville, Tennessee, USA. Blood was obtained by leukapheresis, after which PBMCs were separated by Ficoll-Histopaque density gradient centrifugation and cryopreserved in liquid nitrogen vapor phase. Analytical flow cytometry was used to check the purity and quantity of each magnetically sorted T cell population. From each sorted fraction, genomic DNA was isolated and quantified by UV absorbance on a Nanodrop 2000c. The germline V gene supplies CDR1 MGHRA and CDR2 YSYEKL. The germline ends are 9 bases apart after V is trimmed by 4 bases and J by 3 bases. From the cysteine up to the phenylalanine, the CDR3 has a length of 13 residues. The sequence is cut down to CDR3 DNA, 39 bases in frame from base 1.

Using the deep immunoSEQ assay, multiplex PCR amplified TCR CDR3 regions from genomic DNA. Extracted genomic DNA from each cell subset was distributed evenly across all wells of several immunoSEQ 96-well plates, and each plate was treated as a replicate. Each replicate PCR for sorted subsets received around 200 ng genomic DNA, equal to about 30,000 T cell genomes. The purified libraries were quantified using a Qubit 3.0 fluorometer, sized with a Bioanalyzer 2100, and then quantified again using the KAPA Library Quantification kit. Each immunoSEQ 96-well plate was sequenced on its own single-read 150-cycle Illumina NextSeq 550 flow cell. For the original study's pipeline: The immunoSEQ output contained only junctional sequences without quality scores, so filtering could not match that applied to full-length reads. To assign V/J genes and CDR3, sequences were annotated against IMGT germline references using PyIR, a Python wrapper for IgBLAST v1.9. Any read was removed if the V/J assignment was weak (E-value above 1e-6), the CDR3 was missing, or the read contained stop codons, out-of-frame junctions, or ambiguous translated residues. V3J clonotypes were defined as sequences sharing the same inferred V gene, J gene, and CDR3 amino acid sequence. To compute the percentage overlap between repertoires, the number of shared unique clonotypes was divided by the size of the smaller repertoire. Repertoire richness was assessed with RTK rarefaction, the Chao1 estimator, and Recon v2.1 estimates of unobserved clonotypes. For all TCRbeta clonotypes obtained by the gDNA method from several donors, generation probabilities were computed with OLGA. Entries here come from immuneACCESS through TCRdb and include only in-frame sequences with V and J called. Some clones fail to appear in such tables; in the studies checked, an unresolved V gene covers under half of the shortfall, and the cause of the remainder is unknown. The D gene and trimming were derived from the DNA, and the V and J assignments and clone size from that table. A total of about 2 million clones appear in this sample, less than 95% of them only once. The ten largest clones add up to more than 0.95% of the sample.

Sample: naive CD8+ T cells sorted from blood. Per the publication, the cell subset or site label means: CD45RA+CCR7+. The receptor comes from a man aged 18 to 30 in good health. The rearranged chain carries TRBV4-1 and TRBJ2-5, with the D gene not clear enough to name. The CDR3 amino acid sequence is: CASSLDPEETQYF. The nucleotide sequence is TGCGCCAGCAGCCTCGACCCCGAAGAGACCCAGTACTTC.